The T cell receptor (beta chain) under discussion was sequenced for a study of cytomegalovirus exposure and HLA in healthy donors. With 60 Vbeta and 13 Jbeta primers, the PCR was carried out. Only in-frame clones appear in the TCRdb table, and some are missing; sequencing was by immunoSEQ multiplex PCR. This sample has roughly 250,000 clones; about 83% occur once, and the top ten carry 1.5% to 2.5%. The CDR3 is 15 residues long. V lost 5 bases and J lost 6, with 17 bases in between. Germline assignment: CDR1 SGHTA and CDR2 FQGTGA. The rearrangement uses TRBV7-3 and TRBJ2-4; tentatively, D is TRBD2 (5 bases). Sequenced material: PBMCs. The sequence came from a middle-aged woman in good health and CMV-seropositive. The CDR3 DNA is TGTGCCAGCAGCCTCGACGGACTCCGCTTAAACATTCAGTACTTC. The encoded protein is CASSLDGLRLNIQYF.